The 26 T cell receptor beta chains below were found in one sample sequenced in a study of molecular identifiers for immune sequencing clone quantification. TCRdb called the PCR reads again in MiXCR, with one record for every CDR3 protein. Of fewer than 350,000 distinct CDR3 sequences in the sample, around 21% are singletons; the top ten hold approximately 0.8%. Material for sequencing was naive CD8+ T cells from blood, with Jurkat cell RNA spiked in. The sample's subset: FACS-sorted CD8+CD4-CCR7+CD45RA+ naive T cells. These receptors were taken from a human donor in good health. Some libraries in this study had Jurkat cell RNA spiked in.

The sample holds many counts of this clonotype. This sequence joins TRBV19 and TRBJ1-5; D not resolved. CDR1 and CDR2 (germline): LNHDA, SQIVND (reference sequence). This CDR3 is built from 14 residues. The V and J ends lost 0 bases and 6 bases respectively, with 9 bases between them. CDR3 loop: CASSIDLGRQPQHF. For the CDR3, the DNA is TGTGCCAGTAGTATAGATCTAGGCCGTCAGCCCCAGCATTTT.

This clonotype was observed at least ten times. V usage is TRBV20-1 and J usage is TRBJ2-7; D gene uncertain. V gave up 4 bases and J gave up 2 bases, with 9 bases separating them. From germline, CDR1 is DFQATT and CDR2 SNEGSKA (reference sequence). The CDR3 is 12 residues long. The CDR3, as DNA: TGCAGTGCTATCCTCGGACCCTACGAGCAGTACTTC. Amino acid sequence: CSAILGPYEQYF.

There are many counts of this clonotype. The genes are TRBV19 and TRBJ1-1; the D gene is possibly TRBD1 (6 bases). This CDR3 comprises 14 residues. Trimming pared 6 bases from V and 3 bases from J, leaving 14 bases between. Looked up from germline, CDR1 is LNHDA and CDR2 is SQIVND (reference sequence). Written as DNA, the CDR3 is TGTGCCAGTAGCATACTAGGGGGTCACACTGAAGCTTTCTTT. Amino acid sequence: CASSILGGHTEAFF. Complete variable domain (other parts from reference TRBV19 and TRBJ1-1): DGGITQSPKYLFRKEGQNVTLSCEQNLNHDAMYWYRQDPGQGLRLIYYSQIVNDFQKGDIAEGYSVSREKKESFPLTVTSAQKNPTAFYLCASSILGGHTEAFFGQGTRLTVV.

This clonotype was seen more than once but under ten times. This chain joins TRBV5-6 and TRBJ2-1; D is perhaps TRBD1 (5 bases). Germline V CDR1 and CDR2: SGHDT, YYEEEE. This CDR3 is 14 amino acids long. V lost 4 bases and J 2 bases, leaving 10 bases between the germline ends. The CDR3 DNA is TGTGCCAGCAGCCTCTACAGGACCTACAATGAGCAGTTCTTC. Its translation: CASSLYRTYNEQFF.

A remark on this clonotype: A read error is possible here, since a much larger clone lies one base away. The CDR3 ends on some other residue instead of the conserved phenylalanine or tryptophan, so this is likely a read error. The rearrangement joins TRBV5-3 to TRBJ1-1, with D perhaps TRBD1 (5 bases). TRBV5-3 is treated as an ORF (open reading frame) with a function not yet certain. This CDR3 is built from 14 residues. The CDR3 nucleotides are TGTGCCAGCAGCTTGTCGGGGACTGGCACTGAAGCTTTCCTT. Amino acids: CASSLSGTGTEAFL.

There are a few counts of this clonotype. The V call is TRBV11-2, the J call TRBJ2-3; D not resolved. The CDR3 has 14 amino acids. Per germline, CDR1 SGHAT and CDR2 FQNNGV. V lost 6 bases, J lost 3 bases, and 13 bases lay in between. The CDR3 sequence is CASSPPDWTDTQYF. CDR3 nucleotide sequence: TGTGCCAGCAGTCCTCCTGACTGGACAGATACGCAGTATTTT.

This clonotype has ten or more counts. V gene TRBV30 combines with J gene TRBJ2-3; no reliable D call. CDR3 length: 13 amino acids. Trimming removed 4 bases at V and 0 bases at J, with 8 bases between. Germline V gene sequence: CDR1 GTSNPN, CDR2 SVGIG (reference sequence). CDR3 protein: CAWTVTSTDTQYF. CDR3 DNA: TGTGCCTGGACAGTGACTAGCACAGATACGCAGTATTTT.

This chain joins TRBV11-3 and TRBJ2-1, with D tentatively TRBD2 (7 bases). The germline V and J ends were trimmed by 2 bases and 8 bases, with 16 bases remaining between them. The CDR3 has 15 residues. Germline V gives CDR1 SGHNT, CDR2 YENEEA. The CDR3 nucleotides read TGTGCCAGCAGCTTAAGGGGGGCGGGGGCTGATGAGCAGTTCTTC. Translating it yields CASSLRGAGADEQFF.

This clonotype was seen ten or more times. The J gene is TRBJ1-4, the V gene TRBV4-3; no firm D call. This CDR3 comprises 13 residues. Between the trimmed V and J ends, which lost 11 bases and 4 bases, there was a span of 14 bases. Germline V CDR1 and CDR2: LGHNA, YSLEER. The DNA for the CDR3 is TGCGCCTCGTCGTCCAGCCTTAATGAAAAACTGTTTTTT. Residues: CASSSSLNEKLFF.

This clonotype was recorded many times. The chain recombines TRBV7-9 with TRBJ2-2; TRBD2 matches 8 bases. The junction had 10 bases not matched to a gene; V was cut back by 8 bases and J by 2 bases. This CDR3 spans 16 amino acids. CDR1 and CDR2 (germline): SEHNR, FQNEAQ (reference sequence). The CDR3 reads CASLDSGIPNTGELFF. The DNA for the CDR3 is TGTGCCAGCCTCGATAGCGGGATCCCCAACACCGGGGAGCTGTTTTTT.

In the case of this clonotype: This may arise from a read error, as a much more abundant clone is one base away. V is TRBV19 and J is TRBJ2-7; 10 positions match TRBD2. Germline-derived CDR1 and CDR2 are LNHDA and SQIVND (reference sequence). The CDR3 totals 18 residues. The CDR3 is CASSAGLAERLFPYGQYF. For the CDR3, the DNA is TGTGCCAGTAGTGCCGGACTAGCGGAAAGACTTTTTCCCTACGGGCAGTACTTC.

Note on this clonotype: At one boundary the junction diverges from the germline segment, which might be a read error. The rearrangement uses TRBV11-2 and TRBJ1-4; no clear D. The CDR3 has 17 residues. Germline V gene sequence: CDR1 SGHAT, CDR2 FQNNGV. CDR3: CASSLALPVATNEKLLF. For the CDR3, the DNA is TGTGCCAGCAGCTTAGCTCTCCCGGTTGCAACTAATGAAAAACTGCTTTTT.

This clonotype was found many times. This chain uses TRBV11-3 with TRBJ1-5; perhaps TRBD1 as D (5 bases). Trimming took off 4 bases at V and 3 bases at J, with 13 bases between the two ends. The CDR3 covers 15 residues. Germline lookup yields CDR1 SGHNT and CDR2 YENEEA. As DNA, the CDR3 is TGTGCCAGCAGCTGCACAACAGGTACCAATCAGCCCCAGCATTTT. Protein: CASSCTTGTNQPQHF. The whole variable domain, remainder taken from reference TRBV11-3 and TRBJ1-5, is EAGVVQSPRYKIIEKKQPVAFWCNPISGHNTLYWYLQNLGQGPELLIRYENEEAVDDSQLPKDRFSAERLKGVDSTLKIQPAELGDSAVYLCASSCTTGTNQPQHFGDGTRLSIL.

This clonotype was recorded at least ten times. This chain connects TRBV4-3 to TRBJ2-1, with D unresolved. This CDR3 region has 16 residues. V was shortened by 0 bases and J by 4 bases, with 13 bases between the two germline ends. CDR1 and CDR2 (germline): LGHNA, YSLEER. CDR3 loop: CASSQEYRAEYNEQFF. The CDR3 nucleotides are TGCGCCAGCAGCCAAGAATATAGGGCTGAGTACAATGAGCAGTTCTTC.

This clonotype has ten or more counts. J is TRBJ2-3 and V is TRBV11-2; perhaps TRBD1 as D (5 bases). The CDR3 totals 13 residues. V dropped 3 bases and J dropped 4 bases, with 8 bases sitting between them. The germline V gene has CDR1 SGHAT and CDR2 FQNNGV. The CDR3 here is CASSLGLPDTQYF. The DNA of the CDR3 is TGTGCCAGCAGCTTGGGGCTTCCAGATACGCAGTATTTT.

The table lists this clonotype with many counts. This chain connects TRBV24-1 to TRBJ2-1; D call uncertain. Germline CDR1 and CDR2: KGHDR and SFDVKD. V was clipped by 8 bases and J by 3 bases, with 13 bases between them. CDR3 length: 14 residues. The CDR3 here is CATIRGPLYNEQFF. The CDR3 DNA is TGTGCCACCATACGAGGTCCTCTCTACAATGAGCAGTTCTTC.

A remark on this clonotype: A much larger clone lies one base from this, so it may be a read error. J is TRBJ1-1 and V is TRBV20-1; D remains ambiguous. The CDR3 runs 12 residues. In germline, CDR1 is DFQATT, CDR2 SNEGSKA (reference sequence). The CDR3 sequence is CSARELGVEALF. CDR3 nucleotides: TGCAGTGCTAGAGAGTTGGGTGTTGAAGCTCTCTTT.

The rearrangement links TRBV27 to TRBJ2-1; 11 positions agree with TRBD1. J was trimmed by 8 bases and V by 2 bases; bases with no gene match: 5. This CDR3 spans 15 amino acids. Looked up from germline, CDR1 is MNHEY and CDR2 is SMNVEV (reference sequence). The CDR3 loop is CASSLGTGGWHEQFF. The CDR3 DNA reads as TGTGCCAGCAGTTTAGGGACAGGGGGGTGGCATGAGCAGTTCTTC.

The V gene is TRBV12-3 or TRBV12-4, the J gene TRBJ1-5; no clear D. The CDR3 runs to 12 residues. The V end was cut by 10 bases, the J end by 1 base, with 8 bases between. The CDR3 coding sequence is TGTGCCAACGGGGTGAGCAATCAGCCCCAGCATTTT. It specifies CANGVSNQPQHF.

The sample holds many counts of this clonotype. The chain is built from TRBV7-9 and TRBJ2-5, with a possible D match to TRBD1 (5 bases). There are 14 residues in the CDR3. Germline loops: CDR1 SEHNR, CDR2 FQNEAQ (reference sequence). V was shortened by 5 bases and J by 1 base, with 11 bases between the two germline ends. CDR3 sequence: CASSPRTLQETQYF. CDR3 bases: TGTGCCAGCAGCCCGAGGACACTCCAAGAGACCCAGTACTTC.

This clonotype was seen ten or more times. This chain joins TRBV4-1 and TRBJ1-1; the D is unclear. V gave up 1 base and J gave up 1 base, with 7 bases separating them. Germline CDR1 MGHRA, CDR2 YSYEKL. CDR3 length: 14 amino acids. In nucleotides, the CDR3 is TGCGCCAGCAGCCAAGTGGATTCGAACACTGAAGCTTTCTTT. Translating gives CASSQVDSNTEAFF.

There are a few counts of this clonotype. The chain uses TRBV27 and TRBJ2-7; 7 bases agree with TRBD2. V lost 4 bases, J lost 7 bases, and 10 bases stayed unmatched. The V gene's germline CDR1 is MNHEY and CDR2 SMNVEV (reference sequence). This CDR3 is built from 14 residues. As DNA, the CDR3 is TGTGCCAGCAGTTCTGTGACTAGCCCTCGGGAGCAGTACTTC. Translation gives CASSSVTSPREQYF.

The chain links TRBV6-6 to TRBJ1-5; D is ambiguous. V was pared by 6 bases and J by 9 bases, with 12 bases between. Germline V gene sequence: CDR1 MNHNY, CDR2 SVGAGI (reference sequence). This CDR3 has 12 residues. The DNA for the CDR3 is TGTGCCAGCAGGGAAGACCGTCGGCCCCAGCATTTT. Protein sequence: CASREDRRPQHF.

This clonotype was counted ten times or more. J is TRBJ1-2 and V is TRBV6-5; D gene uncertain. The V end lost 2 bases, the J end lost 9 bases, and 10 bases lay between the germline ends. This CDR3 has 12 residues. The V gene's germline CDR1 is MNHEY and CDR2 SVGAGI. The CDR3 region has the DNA TGTGCCAGCAGTTACGACTACCACCGCTACACCTTC. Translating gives CASSYDYHRYTF.

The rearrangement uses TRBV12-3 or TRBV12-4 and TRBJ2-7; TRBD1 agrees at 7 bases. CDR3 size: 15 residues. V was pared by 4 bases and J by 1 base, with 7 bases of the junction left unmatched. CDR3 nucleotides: TGTGCCAGCAGTTCGATGACAGGGCAATCCTACGAGCAGTACTTC. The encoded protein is CASSSMTGQSYEQYF.

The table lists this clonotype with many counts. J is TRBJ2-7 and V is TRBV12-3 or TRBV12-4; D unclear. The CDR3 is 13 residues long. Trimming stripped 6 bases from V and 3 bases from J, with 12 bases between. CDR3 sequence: CASSPSRVYEQYF. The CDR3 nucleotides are TGTGCCAGCAGCCCATCCCGGGTCTACGAGCAGTACTTC.